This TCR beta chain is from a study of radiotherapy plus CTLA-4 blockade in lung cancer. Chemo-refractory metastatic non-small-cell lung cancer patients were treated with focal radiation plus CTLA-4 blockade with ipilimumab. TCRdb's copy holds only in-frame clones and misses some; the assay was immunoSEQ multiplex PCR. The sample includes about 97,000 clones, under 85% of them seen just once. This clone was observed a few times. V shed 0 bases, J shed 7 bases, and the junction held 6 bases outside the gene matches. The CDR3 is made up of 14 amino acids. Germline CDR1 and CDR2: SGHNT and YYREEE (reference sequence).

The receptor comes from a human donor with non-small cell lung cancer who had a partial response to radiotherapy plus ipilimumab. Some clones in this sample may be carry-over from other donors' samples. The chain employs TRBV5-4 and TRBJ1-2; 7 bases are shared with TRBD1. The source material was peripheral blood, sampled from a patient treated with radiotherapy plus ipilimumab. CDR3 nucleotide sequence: TGTGCCAGCAGCTTGGATGAGGGGGCGGGTGGCTACACCTTC. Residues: CASSLDEGAGGYTF.